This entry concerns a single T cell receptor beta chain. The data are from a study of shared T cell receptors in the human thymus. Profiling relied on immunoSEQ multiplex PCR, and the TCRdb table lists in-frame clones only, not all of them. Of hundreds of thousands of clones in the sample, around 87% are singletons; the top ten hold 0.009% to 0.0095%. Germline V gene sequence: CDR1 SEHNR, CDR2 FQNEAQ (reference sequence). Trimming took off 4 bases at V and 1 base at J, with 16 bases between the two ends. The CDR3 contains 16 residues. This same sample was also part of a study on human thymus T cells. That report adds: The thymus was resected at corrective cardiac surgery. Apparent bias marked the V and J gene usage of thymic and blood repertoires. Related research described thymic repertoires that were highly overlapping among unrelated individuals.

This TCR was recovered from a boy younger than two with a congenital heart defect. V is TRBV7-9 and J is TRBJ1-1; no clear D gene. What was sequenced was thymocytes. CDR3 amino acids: CASSSSLRRGNTEAFF. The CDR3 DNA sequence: TGTGCCAGCAGCTCCTCCCTCCGGCGGGGGAACACTGAAGCTTTCTTT.